This T cell receptor beta chain came from a study of shared clonotypes between healthy human individuals. Every subset had its genomic DNA shared out evenly among several immunoSEQ plates. When replicate PCRs were run on sorted subsets, they used about 200 ng DNA, approximately 33,000 T cell genomes. Per the study methods: ImmunoSEQ junction-only sequences lacked quality scores, so their filtering differed. TCRdb's copy holds only in-frame clones and misses some; the assay was immunoSEQ multiplex PCR. The V and J calls and clone size were taken over from that table, and D and trimming were inferred from the DNA. The sample shows more than 2 million clones, just over 90% of them seen only once. Per the germline V gene, CDR1 is SQVTM and CDR2 is ANQGSEA. V lost 8 bases, J lost 5 bases, and 10 bases stayed unmatched. This CDR3 comprises 13 residues. Selected positively for CCR7 and CD45RO-negative, naive CD8 cells excluded terminally differentiated effector memory CD45RA+ cells.

What was sequenced was naive CD8+ T cells from PBMCs. The V and J genes are TRBV29-1 and TRBJ2-7; TRBD1 aligns across 9 bases. This receptor was identified in a man younger than 35 in good health. Some clones in this sample may be carry-over from other donors' samples. CDR3: CSTPGQGINEQYF. The CDR3 coding sequence is TGCAGCACACCGGGACAGGGTATTAACGAGCAGTACTTC.